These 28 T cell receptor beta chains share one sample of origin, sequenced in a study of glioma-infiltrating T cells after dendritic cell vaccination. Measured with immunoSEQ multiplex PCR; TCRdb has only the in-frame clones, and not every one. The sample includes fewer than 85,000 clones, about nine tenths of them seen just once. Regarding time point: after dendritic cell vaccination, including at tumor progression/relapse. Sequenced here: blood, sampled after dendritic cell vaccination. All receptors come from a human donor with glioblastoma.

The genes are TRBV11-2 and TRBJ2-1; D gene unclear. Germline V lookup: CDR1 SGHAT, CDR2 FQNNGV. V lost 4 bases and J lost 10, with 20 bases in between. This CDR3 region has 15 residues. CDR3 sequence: CASSSQLEVVREQFF. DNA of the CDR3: TGTGCCAGCAGCTCCCAACTCGAAGTGGTACGAGAGCAGTTCTTC. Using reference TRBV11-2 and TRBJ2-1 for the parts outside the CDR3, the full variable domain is EAGVAQSPRYKIIEKRQSVAFWCNPISGHATLYWYQQILGQGPKLLIQFQNNGVVDDSQLPKDRFSAERLKGVDSTLKIQPAKLEDSAVYLCASSSQLEVVREQFFGPGTRLTVL.

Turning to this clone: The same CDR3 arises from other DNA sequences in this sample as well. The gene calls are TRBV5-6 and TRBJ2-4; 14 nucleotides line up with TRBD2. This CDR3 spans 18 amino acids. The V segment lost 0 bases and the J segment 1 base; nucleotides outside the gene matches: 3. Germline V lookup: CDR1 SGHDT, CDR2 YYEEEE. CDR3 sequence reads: CASSLGLAGGLAKNIQYF. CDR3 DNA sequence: TGTGCCAGCAGCTTGGGACTAGCGGGAGGGCTGGCCAAAAACATTCAGTACTTC.

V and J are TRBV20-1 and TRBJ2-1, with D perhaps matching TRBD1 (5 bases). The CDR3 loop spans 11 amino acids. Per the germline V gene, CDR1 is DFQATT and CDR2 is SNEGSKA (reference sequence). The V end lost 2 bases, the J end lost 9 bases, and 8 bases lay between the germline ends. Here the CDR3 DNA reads TGCAGTGCTAGACCCAGGGCTGAGCAGTTCTTC. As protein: CSARPRAEQFF.

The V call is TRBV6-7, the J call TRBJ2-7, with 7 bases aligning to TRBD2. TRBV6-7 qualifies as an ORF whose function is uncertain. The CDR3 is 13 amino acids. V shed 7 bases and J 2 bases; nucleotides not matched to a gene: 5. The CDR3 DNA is TGTGCCAGCATCTGGCGGGAGACCTACGAGCAGTACTTC. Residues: CASIWRETYEQYF.

The CDR3 region is CASSSQSSTDTQYF. CDR3 DNA: TGTGCCAGCAGCTCCCAAAGCAGCACAGATACGCAGTATTTT. V usage is TRBV7-2 and J usage is TRBJ2-3; D uncertain. Trimming removed 4 bases at V and 0 bases at J, with 8 bases between. The CDR3 has 14 residues. Germline lookup yields CDR1 SGHTA and CDR2 FQGNSA.

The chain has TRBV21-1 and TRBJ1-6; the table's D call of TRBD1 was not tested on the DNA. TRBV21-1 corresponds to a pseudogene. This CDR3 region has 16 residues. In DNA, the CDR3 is TGTGCCAGCAGCAAAGATGGGGCAGGGTTCGATTCACCCCTCCACTTT. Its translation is CASSKDGAGFDSPLHF.

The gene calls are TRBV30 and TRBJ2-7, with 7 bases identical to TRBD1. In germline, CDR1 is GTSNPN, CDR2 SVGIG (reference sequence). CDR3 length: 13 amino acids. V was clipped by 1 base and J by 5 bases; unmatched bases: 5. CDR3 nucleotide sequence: TGTGCCTGGAGTGAGAACAGGGGTAACGAGCAGTACTTC. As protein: CAWSENRGNEQYF.

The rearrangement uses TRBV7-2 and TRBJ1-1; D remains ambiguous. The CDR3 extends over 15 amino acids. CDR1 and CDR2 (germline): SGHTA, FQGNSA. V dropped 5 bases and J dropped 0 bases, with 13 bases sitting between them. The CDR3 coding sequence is TGTGCCAGCAGCCTGCTGCGGCACCTGAACACTGAAGCTTTCTTT. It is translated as CASSLLRHLNTEAFF.

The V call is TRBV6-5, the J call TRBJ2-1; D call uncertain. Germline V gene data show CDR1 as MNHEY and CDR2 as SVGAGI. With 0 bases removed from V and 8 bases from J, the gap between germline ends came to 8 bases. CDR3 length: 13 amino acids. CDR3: CASSYSGSDEQFF. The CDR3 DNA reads TGTGCCAGCAGTTACTCCGGGTCCGATGAGCAGTTCTTC.

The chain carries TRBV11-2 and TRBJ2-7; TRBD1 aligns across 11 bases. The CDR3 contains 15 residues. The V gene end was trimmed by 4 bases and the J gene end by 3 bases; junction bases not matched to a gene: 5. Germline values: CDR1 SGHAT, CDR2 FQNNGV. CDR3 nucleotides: TGTGCCAGCAGCTCGGGGGGACAGGGGGTCTACGAGCAGTACTTC. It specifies CASSSGGQGVYEQYF. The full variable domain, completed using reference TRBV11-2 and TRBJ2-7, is EAGVAQSPRYKIIEKRQSVAFWCNPISGHATLYWYQQILGQGPKLLIQFQNNGVVDDSQLPKDRFSAERLKGVDSTLKIQPAKLEDSAVYLCASSSGGQGVYEQYFGPGTRLTVT.

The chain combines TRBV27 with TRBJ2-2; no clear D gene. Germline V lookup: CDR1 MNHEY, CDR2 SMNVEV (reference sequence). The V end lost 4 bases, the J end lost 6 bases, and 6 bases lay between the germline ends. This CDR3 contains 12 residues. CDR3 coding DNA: TGTGCCAGCAGTTGGCTAGCCGGGGAGCTGTTTTTT. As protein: CASSWLAGELFF.

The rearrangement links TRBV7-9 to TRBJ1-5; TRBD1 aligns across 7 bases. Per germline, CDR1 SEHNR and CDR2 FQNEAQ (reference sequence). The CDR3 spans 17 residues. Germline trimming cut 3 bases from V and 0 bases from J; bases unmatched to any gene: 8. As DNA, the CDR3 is TGTGCCAGCAGCTTCTCGGGACAGCTTTATAGCAATCAGCCCCAGCATTTT. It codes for CASSFSGQLYSNQPQHF.

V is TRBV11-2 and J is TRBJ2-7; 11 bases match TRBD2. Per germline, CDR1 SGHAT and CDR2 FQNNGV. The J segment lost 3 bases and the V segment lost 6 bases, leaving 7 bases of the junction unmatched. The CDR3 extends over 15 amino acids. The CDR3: CASSYSGRANYEQYF. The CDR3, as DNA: TGTGCCAGCAGTTATAGCGGGAGGGCCAACTACGAGCAGTACTTC.

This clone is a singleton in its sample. The DNA of the CDR3 is TGCGCCAGCAGCCATCCCCGGACTAGCGGGAGTGTTAGGGGCGGGGAGCTGTTTTTT. This sequence encodes CASSHPRTSGSVRGGELFF. The chain links TRBV4-1 to TRBJ2-2; 13 bases agree with TRBD2. V lost 3 bases, J lost 7 bases, and 14 bases stayed unmatched. This CDR3 comprises 19 residues. The germline V gene has CDR1 MGHRA and CDR2 YSYEKL.

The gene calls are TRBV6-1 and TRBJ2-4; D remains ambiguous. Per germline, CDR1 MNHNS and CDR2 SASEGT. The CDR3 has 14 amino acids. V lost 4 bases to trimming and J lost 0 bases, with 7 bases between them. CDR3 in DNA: TGTGCCAGCAGTGGACTGTTAGCCAAAAACATTCAGTACTTC. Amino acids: CASSGLLAKNIQYF.

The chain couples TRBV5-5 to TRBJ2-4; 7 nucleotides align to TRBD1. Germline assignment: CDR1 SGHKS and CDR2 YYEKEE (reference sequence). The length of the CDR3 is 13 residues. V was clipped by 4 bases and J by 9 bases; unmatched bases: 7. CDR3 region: CASSPDRWSIQYF. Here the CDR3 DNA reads TGTGCCAGCAGCCCGGACAGGTGGTCCATTCAGTACTTC. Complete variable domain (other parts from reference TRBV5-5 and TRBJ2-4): DAGVTQSPTHLIKTRGQQVTLRCSPISGHKSVSWYQQVLGQGPQFIFQYYEKEERGRGNFPDRFSARQFPNYSSELNVNALLLGDSALYLCASSPDRWSIQYFGAGTRLSVL.

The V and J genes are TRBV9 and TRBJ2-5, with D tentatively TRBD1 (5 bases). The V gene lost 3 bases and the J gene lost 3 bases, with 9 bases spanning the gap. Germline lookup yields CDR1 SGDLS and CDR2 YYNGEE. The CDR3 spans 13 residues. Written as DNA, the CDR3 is TGTGCCAGCAGCGAAGGCAGGGAAGAGACCCAGTACTTC. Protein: CASSEGREETQYF.

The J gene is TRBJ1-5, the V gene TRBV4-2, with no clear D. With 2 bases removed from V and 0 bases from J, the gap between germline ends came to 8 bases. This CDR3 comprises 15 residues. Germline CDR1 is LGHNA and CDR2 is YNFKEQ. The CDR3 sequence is CASSQTDNSNQPQHF. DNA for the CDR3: TGTGCCAGCAGCCAAACCGACAATAGCAATCAGCCCCAGCATTTT.

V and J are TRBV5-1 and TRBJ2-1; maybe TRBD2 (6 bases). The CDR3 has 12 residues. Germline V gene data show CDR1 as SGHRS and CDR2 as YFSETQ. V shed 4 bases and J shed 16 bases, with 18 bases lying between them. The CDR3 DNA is TGCGCCAGCAGCACAGAGGGACTCTCAGGTTTCTTC. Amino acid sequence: CASSTEGLSGFF.

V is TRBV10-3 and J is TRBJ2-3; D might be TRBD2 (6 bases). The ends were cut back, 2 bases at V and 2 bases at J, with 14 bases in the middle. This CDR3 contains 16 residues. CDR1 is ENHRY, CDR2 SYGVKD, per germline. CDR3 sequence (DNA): TGTGCCATCAGTGAGGGGCTTGCGGGATCCACAGATACGCAGTATTTT. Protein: CAISEGLAGSTDTQYF.

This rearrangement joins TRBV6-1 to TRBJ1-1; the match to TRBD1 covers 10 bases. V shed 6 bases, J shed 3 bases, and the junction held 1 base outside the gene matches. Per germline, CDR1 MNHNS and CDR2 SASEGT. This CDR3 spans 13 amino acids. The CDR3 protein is CASRGQGYTEAFF. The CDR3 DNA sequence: TGTGCCAGCAGGGGACAGGGGTACACTGAAGCTTTCTTT.

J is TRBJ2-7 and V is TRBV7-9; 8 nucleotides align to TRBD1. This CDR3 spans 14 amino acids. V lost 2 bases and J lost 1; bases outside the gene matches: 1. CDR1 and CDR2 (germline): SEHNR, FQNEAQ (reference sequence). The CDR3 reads CASSLRDRSYEQYF. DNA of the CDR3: TGTGCCAGCAGCTTACGGGACAGGTCCTACGAGCAGTACTTC.

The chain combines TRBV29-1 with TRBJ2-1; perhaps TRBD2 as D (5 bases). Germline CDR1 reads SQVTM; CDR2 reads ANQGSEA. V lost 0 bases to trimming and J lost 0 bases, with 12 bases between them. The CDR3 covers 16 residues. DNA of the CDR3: TGCAGCGTTGAAGAAGGGAGAGGGAGCTCCTACAATGAGCAGTTCTTC. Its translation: CSVEEGRGSSYNEQFF.

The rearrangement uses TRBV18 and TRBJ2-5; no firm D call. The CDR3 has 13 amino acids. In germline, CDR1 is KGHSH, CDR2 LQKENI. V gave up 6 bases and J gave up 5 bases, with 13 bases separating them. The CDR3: CASSSGQRETQYF. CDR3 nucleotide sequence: TGTGCCAGCTCCTCGGGTCAGAGGGAGACCCAGTACTTC.

CDR3 region: CASSLGSYGYTF. The CDR3 DNA reads TGTGCCAGCAGCTTAGGCAGCTATGGCTACACCTTC. The chain joins TRBV7-6 to TRBJ1-2; D gene uncertain. This CDR3 region has 12 residues. Germline CDR1 and CDR2: SGHVS and FNYEAQ. V was trimmed by 1 base and J by 4 bases, leaving 4 bases between them. The full variable domain, completed using reference TRBV7-6 and TRBJ1-2, is GAGVSQSPRYKVTKRGQDVALRCDPISGHVSLYWYRQALGQGPEFLTYFNYEAQQDKSGLPNDRFSAERPEGSISTLTIQRTEQRDSAMYRCASSLGSYGYTFGSGTRLTVV.

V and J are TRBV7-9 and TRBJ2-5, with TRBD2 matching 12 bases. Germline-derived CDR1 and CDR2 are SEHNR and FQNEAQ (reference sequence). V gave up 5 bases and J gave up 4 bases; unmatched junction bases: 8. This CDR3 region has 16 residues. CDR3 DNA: TGTGCCAGCAGCGCCCGACTAGCGGGAGTGGTAGAGACCCAGTACTTC. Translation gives CASSARLAGVVETQYF.

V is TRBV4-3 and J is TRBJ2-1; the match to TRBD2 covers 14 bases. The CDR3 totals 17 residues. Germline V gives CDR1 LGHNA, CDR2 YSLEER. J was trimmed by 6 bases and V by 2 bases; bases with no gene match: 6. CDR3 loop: CASSQLGGTSGSNEQFF. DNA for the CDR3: TGCGCCAGCAGCCAACTCGGGGGGACTAGCGGGAGCAATGAGCAGTTCTTC.

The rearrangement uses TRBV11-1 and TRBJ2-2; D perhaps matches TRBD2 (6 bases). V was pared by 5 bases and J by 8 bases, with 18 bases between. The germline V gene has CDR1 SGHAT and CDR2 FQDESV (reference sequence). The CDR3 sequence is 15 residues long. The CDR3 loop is CASSTPWGETGELFF. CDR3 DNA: TGTGCCAGCAGCACCCCATGGGGGGAAACGGGGGAGCTGTTTTTT.